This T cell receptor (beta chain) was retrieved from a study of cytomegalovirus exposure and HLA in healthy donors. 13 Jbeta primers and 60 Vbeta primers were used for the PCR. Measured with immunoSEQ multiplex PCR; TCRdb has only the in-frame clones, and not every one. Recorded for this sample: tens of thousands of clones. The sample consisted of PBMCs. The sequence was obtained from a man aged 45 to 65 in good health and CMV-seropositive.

In DNA, the CDR3 is TGCAGCGTTCTCGACAGGAACCGACCATACGAGCAGTACGTC. The encoded protein is CSVLDRNRPYEQYV. The gene calls are TRBV29-1 and TRBJ2-7; D is possibly TRBD1 (6 bases). Germline lookup yields CDR1 SQVTM and CDR2 ANQGSEA. The CDR3 has 14 amino acids. V gave up 5 bases and J gave up 4 bases, with 18 bases separating them.